This T cell receptor (beta chain) was sequenced in a study of cytomegalovirus exposure and HLA in healthy donors. General study points: Later work showed greater clonal expansion in HLA-associated TCR beta chains than in equally common others. The productive fraction for most TCR beta V segments was about 90% or about 30% in an earlier analysis.

Notes on this clone: Antigen: not known.

13 Jbeta primers and 60 Vbeta primers were used for the PCR. Per the authors' pipeline: About 11 million shared chains were among the 65 million to 85 million unique TCR beta chains that a later analysis counted. The assay was immunoSEQ multiplex PCR, and TCRdb's table has in-frame clones only and misses some. The D gene and trimming were derived from the DNA, and the V and J assignments and clone size from that table. The sample consists of 100,000 to 150,000 clones, roughly 80% of them appearing once. This clonotype was obtained from an older woman in good health and CMV-seronegative. Source material: PBMCs.

Here the CDR3 DNA reads TGTGCCAGCAGCAAACAGGGGGCTAGCAATCAGCCCCAGCATTTT. Its protein product is CASSKQGASNQPQHF. V and J are TRBV28 and TRBJ1-5, with 9 bases identical to TRBD1. After removal of 6 bases from V and 0 bases from J, the junction contained 3 bases not matched to a gene. This CDR3 region has 15 residues. Germline V gene sequence: CDR1 MDHEN, CDR2 SYDVKM.